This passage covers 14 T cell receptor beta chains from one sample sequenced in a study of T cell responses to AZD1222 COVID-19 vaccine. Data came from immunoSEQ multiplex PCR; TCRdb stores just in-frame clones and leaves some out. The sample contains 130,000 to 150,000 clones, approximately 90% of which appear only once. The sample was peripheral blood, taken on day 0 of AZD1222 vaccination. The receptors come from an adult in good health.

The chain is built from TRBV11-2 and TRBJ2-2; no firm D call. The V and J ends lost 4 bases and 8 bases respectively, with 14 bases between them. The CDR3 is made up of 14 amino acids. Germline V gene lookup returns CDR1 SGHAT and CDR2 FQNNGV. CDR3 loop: CASSSQTVGGELFF. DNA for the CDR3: TGTGCCAGCAGCTCCCAGACCGTGGGGGGGGAGCTGTTTTTT.

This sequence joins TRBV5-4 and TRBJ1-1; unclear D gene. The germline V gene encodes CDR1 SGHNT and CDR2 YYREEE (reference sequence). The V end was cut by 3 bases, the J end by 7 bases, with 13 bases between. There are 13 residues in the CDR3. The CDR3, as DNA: TGTGCCAGCAGCTCTGGACTGCCGGGTGAAGCTTTCTTT. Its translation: CASSSGLPGEAFF.

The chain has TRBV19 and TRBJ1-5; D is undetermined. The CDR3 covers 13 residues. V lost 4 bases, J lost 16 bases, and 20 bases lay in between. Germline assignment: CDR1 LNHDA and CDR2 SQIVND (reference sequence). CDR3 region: CASSSVGEMFNHF. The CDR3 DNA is TGTGCCAGTAGTAGCGTCGGAGAGATGTTCAATCATTTT.

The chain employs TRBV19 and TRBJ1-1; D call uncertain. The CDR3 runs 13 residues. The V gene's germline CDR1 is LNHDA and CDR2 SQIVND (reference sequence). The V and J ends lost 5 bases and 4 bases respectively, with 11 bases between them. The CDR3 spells CASSWREGTEAFF. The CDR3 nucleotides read TGTGCCAGTAGTTGGCGCGAGGGCACTGAAGCTTTCTTT. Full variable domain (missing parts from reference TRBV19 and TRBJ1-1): DGGITQSPKYLFRKEGQNVTLSCEQNLNHDAMYWYRQDPGQGLRLIYYSQIVNDFQKGDIAEGYSVSREKKESFPLTVTSAQKNPTAFYLCASSWREGTEAFFGQGTRLTVV.

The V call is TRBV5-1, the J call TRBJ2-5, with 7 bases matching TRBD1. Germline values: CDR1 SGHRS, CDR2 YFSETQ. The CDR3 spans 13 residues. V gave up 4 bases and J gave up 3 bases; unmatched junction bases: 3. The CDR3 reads CASSTDREETQYF. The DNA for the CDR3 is TGCGCCAGCAGCACAGACAGGGAAGAGACCCAGTACTTC.

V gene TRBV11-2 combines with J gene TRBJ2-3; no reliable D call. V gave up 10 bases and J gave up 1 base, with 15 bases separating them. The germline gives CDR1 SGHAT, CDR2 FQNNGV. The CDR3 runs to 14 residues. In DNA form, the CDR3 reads TGTGCCACCTCTCCTTTTGGGGGCACAGATACGCAGTATTTT. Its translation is CATSPFGGTDTQYF.

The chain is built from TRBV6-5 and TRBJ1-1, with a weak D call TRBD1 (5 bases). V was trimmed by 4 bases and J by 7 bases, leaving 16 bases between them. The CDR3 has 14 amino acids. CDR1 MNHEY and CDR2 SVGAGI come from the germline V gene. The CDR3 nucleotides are TGTGCCAGCAGTTCCACGGGACTTTGGGGTGAAGCTTTCTTT. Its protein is CASSSTGLWGEAFF.

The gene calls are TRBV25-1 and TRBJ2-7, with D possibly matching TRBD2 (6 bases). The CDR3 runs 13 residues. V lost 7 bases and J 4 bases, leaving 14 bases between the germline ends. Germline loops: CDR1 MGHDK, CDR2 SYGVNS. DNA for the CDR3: TGTGCCAGCACCTCAGTTCGGGGGTACGAGCAGTACTTC. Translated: CASTSVRGYEQYF.

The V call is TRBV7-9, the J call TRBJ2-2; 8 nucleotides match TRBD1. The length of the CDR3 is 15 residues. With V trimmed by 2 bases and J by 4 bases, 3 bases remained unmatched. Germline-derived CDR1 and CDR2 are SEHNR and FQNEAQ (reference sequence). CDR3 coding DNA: TGTGCCAGCAGCTTAAGGACAGGGTTCACCGGGGAGCTGTTTTTT. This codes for CASSLRTGFTGELFF.

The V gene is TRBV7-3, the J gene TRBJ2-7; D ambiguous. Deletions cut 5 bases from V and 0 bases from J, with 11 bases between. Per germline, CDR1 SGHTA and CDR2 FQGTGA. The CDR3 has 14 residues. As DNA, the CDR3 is TGTGCCAGCAGCCCCACCAGCAGCTCCTACGAGCAGTACTTC. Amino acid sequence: CASSPTSSSYEQYF.

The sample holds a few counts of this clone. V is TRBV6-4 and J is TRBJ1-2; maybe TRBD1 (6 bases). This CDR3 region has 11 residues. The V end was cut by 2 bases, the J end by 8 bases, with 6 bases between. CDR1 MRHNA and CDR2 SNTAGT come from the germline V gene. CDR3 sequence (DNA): TGTGCCAGCAGTGACCAGGGGGGCTACACCTTC. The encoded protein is CASSDQGGYTF.

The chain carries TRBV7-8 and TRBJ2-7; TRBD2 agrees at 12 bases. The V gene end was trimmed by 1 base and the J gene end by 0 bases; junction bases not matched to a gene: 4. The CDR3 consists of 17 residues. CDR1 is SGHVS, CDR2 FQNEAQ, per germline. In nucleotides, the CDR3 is TGTGCCAGCAGCTTAGGCAGGACTAGCGGGGTCTCCTACGAGCAGTACTTC. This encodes CASSLGRTSGVSYEQYF.

CDR3 residues: CASRLGGILTEAFF. CDR3 nucleotides: TGTGCCAGCCGACTGGGGGGAATTTTAACTGAAGCTTTCTTT. V is TRBV28 and J is TRBJ1-1; D is perhaps TRBD1 (5 bases). V was shortened by 8 bases and J by 5 bases, with 18 bases between the two germline ends. Germline V gene sequence: CDR1 MDHEN, CDR2 SYDVKM. CDR3 length equals 14 residues.

The CDR3 DNA is TGTGCCATCAGTGAGTCGCAGGGGGCCCATGGCTACACCTTC. Protein sequence: CAISESQGAHGYTF. The V call is TRBV10-3, the J call TRBJ1-2; 8 positions agree with TRBD1. Germline lookup yields CDR1 ENHRY and CDR2 SYGVKD. The CDR3 contains 14 residues. The V segment lost 0 bases and the J segment 6 bases; nucleotides outside the gene matches: 3.